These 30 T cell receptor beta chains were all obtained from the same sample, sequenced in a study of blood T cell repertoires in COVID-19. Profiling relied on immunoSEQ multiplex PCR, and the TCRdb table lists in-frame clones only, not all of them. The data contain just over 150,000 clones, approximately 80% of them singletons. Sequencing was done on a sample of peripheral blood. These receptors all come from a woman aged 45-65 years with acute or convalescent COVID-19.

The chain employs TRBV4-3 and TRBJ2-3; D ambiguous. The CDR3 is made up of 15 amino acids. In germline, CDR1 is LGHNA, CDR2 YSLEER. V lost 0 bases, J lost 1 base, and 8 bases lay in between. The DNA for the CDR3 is TGCGCCAGCAGCCAAGATGGCCTAGGCACAGATACGCAGTATTTT. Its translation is CASSQDGLGTDTQYF.

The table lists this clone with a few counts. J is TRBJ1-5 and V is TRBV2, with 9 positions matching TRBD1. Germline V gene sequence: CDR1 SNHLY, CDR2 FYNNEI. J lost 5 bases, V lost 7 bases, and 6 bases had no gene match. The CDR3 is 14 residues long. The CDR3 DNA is TGTGCCAGCACCGGAACAGGGGGCGATCAGCCCCAGCATTTT. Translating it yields CASTGTGGDQPQHF.

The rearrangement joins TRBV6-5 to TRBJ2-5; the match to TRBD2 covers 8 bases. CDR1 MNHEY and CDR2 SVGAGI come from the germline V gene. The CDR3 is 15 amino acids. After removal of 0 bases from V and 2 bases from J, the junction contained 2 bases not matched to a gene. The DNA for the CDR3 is TGTGCCAGCAGTTACTCGACGGGAGGGCAAGAGACCCAGTACTTC. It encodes CASSYSTGGQETQYF.

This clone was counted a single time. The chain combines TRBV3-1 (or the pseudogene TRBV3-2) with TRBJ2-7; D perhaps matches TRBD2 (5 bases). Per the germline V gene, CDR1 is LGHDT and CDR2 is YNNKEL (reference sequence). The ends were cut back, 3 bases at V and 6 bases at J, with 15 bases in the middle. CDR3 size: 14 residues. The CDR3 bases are TGTGCCAGCAGCCAGGGAGTGAGCGAGGTCGAGCAGTACTTC. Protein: CASSQGVSEVEQYF.

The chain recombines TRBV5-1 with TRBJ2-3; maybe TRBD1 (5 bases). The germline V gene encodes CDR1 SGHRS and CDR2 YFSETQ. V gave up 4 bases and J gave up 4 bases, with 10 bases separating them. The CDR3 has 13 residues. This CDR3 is CASSGQGADTQYF. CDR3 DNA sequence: TGCGCCAGCAGCGGGCAGGGCGCAGATACGCAGTATTTT.

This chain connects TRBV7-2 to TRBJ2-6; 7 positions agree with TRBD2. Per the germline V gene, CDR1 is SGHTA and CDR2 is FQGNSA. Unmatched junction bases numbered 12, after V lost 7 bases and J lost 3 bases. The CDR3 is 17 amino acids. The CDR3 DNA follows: TGTGCCAGCACCCAAAATGGGAGGGCGTTTGGGGCCAACGTCCTGACTTTC. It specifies CASTQNGRAFGANVLTF.

Here the CDR3 reads CASSKGQMMNTEAFF. In nucleotides, the CDR3 is TGTGCCAGCAGTAAAGGACAGATGATGAACACTGAAGCTTTCTTT. The chain combines TRBV7-2 with TRBJ1-1; tentatively, D is TRBD1 (6 bases). CDR3 length: 15 amino acids. Trimming took 6 bases from V and 0 from J, leaving 14 bases between them. Germline CDR1 is SGHTA and CDR2 is FQGNSA.

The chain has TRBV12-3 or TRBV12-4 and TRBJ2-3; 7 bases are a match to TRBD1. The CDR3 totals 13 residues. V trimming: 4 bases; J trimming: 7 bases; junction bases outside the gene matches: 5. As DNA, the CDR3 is TGTGCCAGCAGTTCCTCGACAGGGAATACGCAGTATTTT. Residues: CASSSSTGNTQYF.

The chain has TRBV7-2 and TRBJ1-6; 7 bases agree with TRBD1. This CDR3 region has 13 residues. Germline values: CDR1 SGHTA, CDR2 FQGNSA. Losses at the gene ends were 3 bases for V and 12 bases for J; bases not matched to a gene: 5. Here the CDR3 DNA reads TGTGCCAGCAGCTTGCGGGACAGAAGACCCCTCCACTTT. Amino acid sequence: CASSLRDRRPLHF.

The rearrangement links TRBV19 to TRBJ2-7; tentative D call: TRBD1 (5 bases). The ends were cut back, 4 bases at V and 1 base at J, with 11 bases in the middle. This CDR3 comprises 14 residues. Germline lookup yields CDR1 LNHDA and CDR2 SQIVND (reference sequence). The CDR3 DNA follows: TGTGCCAGTAGTACTACAGGAACTTCCTACGAGCAGTACTTC. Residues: CASSTTGTSYEQYF.

Here the CDR3 reads CASSSSQRGAYNEQFF. The CDR3 region has the DNA TGTGCCAGCAGTTCCTCCCAGCGGGGGGCCTACAATGAGCAGTTCTTC. This chain uses TRBV11-2 with TRBJ2-1; 9 bases fit TRBD2. The CDR3 sequence is 16 residues long. CDR1 is SGHAT, CDR2 FQNNGV, per germline. V was pared by 6 bases and J by 2 bases, with 8 bases of the junction left unmatched.

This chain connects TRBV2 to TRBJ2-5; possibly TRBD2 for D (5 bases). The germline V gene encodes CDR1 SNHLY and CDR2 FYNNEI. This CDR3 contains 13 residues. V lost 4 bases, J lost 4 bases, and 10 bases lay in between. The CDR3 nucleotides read TGTGCCAGCAGTGCCTTCGAGGGAGAGACCCAGTACTTC. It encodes CASSAFEGETQYF.

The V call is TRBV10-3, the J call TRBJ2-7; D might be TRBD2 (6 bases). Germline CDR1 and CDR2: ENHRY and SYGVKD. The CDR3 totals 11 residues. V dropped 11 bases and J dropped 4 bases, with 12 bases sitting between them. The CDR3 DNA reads TGTGCCTTCTCCGCGGGATACGAGCAGTACTTC. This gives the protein CAFSAGYEQYF.

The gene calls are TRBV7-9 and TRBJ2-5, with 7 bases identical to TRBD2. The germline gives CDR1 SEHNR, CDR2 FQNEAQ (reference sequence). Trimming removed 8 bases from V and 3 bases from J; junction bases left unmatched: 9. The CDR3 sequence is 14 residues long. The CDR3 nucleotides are TGTGCCAGCTGGTCGGGGGGACCCAAAGAGACCCAGTACTTC. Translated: CASWSGGPKETQYF.

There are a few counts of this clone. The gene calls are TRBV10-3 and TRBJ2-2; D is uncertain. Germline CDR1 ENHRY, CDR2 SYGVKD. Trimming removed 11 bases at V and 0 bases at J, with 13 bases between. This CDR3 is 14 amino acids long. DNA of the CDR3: TGTGCCTCCAATTCCCGGGCGAACACCGGGGAGCTGTTTTTT. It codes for CASNSRANTGELFF.

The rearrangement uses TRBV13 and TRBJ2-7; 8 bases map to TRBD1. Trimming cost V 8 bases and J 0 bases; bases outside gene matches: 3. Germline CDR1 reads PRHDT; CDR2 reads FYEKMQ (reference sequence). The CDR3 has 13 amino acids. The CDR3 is CASQGASSYEQYF. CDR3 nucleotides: TGTGCCAGCCAGGGGGCAAGCTCCTACGAGCAGTACTTC.

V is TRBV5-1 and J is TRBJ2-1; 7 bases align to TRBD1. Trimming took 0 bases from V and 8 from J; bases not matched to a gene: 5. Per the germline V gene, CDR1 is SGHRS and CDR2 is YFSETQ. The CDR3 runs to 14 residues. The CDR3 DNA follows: TGCGCCAGCAGCTTGGAGGGGGCCTTCCATGAGCAGTTCTTC. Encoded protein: CASSLEGAFHEQFF. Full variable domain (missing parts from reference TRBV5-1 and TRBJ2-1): KAGVTQTPRYLIKTRGQQVTLSCSPISGHRSVSWYQQTPGQGLQFLFEYFSETQRNKGNFPGRFSGRQFSNSRSEMNVSTLELGDSALYLCASSLEGAFHEQFFGPGTRLTVL.

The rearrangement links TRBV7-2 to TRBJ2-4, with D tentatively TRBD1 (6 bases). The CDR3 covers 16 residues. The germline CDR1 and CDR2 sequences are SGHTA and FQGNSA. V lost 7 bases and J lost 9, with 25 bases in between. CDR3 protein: CASNPNYGALRGIQYF. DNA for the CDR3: TGTGCCAGCAACCCCAACTATGGGGCCCTCAGGGGCATTCAGTACTTC. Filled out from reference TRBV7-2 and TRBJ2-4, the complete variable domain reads GAGVSQSPSNKVTEKGKDVELRCDPISGHTALYWYRQSLGQGLEFLIYFQGNSAPDKSGLPSDRFSAERTGGSVSTLTIQRTQQEDSAVYLCASNPNYGALRGIQYFGAGTRLSVL.

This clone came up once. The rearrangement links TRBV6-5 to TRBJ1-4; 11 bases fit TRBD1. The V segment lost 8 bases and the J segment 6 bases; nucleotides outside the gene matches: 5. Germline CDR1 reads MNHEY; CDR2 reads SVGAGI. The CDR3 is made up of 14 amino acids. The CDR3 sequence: CASRRGQGDEKLFF. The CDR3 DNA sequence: TGTGCCAGCCGACGGGGACAGGGGGATGAAAAACTGTTTTTT.

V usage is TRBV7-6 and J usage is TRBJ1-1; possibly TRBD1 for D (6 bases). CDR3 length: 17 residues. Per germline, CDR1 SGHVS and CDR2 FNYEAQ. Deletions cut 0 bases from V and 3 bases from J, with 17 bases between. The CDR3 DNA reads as TGTGCCAGCAGCTTAGCCTGGGGGGGCTTAGGACACACTGAAGCTTTCTTT. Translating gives CASSLAWGGLGHTEAFF.

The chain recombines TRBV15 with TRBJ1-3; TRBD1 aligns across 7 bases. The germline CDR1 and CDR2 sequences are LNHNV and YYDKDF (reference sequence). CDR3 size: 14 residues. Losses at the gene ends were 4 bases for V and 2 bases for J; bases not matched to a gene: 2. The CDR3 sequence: CATSKDRTGNTIYF. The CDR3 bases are TGTGCCACCAGCAAGGACAGGACTGGAAACACCATATATTTT.

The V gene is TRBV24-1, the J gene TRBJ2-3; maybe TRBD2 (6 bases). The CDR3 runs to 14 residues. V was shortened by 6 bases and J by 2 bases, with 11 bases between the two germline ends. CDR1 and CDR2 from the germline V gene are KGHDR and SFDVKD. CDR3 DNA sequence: TGTGCCACCAGTACGGGGCGGGACACAGATACGCAGTATTTT. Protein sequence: CATSTGRDTDTQYF.

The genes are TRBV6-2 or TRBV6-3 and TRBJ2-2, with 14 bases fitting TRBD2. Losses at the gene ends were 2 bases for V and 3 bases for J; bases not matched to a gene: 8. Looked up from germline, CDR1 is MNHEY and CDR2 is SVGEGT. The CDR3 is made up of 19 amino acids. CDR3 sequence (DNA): TGTGCCAGCAGTTACCCGGGACTAGCGGGAGTAGGGTACACCGGGGAGCTGTTTTTT. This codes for CASSYPGLAGVGYTGELFF.

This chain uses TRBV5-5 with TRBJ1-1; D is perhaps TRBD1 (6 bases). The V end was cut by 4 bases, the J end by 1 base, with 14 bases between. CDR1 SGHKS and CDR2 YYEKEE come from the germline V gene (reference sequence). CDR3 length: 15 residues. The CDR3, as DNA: TGTGCCAGCAGCGTTGCCGGGACAAAGAACACTGAAGCTTTCTTT. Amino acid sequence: CASSVAGTKNTEAFF. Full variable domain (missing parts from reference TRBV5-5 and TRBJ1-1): DAGVTQSPTHLIKTRGQQVTLRCSPISGHKSVSWYQQVLGQGPQFIFQYYEKEERGRGNFPDRFSARQFPNYSSELNVNALLLGDSALYLCASSVAGTKNTEAFFGQGTRLTVV.

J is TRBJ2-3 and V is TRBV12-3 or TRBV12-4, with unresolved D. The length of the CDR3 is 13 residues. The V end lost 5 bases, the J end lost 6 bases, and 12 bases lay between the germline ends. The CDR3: CASSPRGLDTQYF. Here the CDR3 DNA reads TGTGCCAGCAGTCCCCGCGGATTGGATACGCAGTATTTT.

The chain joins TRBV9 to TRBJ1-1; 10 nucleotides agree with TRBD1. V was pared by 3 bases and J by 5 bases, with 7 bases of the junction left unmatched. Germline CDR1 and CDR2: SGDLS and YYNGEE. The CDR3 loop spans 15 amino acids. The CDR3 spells CASSAPDRGRTEAFF. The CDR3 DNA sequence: TGTGCCAGCAGCGCCCCCGACAGGGGGCGTACTGAAGCTTTCTTT. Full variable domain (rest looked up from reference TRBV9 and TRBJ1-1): DSGVTQTPKHLITATGQRVTLRCSPRSGDLSVYWYQQSLDQGLQFLIQYYNGEERAKGNILERFSAQQFPDLHSELNLSSLELGDSALYFCASSAPDRGRTEAFFGQGTRLTVV.

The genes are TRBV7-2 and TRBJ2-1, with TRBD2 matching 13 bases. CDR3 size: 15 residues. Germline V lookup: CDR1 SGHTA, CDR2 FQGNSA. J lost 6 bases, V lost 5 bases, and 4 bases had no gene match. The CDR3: CASSTSGGAANEQFF. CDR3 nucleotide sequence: TGTGCCAGCAGCACTAGCGGGGGGGCAGCCAATGAGCAGTTCTTC.

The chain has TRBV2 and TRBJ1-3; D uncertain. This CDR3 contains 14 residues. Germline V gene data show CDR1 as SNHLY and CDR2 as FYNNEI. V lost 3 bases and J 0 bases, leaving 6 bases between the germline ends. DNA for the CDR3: TGTGCCAGCAGTGACGCCAGCTCTGGAAACACCATATATTTT. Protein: CASSDASSGNTIYF. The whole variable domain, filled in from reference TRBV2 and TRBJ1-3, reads EPEVTQTPSHQVTQMGQEVILRCVPISNHLYFYWYRQILGQKVEFLVSFYNNEISEKSEIFDDQFSVERPDGSNFTLKIRSTKLEDSAMYFCASSDASSGNTIYFGEGSWLTVV.

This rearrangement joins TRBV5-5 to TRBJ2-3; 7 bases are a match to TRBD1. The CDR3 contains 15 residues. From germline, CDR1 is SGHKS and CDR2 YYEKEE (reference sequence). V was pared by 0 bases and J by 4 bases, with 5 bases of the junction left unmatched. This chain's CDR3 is CASSLDLQGPDTQYF. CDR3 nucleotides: TGTGCCAGCAGCTTGGATCTACAGGGGCCAGATACGCAGTATTTT.

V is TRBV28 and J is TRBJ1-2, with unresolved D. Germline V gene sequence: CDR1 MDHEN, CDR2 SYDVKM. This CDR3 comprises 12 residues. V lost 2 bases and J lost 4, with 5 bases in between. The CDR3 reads CASSLNLYGYTF. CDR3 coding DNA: TGTGCCAGCAGTTTAAATCTCTATGGCTACACCTTC.